This is a list of T cell receptor beta chains from one sample in a study of cytomegalovirus exposure and HLA in healthy donors. Clones were read by immunoSEQ multiplex PCR, and TCRdb kept only the in-frame ones, dropping some. The sample gives 150,000 to 200,000 clones, roughly 96% of which show up once; 0.8% to 0.95% is in the top ten. The sequenced material came from PBMCs. All receptors come from a woman aged 18-30 years in good health and CMV-seronegative. Each CDR3 is given with its conserved first and last residue. D genes are given only for firm matches. Clone size, where shown, is once, few, many, or a class for clones that have expanded.

d_call	v_call	clone_size	j_call	cdr3_nt	cdr3_aa
.	TRBV15	once	TRBJ1-3	TGTGCCACCAGCAGAGATCACCGGTTCTTGGGAAACACCATATATTTT	CATSRDHRFLGNTIYF
.	TRBV7-9	.	TRBJ2-5	TGTGCCAGCAGCTTGGGCCAGGGCCCAGAGACCCAGTACTTC	CASSLGQGPETQYF
TRBD2	TRBV6-5	.	TRBJ2-5	TGTGCCAGCAGCAGAGCGGGGGGGCGAGGAGAGACCCAGTACTTC	CASSRAGGRGETQYF
TRBD2	TRBV18	.	TRBJ2-7	TGTGCCAGCTCACCACCGGGTACTAGCGGAGGATACGAGCAGTACTTC	CASSPPGTSGGYEQYF
TRBD2	TRBV30	.	TRBJ2-3	TGTGCCTGGCGAGCGGGGGCCACAGATACGCAGTATTTT	CAWRAGATDTQYF
TRBD1	TRBV2	.	TRBJ2-1	TGTGCCAGCAGTAGAATAGCCGGGACAGGGACCTACAATGAGCAGTTCTTC	CASSRIAGTGTYNEQFF
.	TRBV6-1	.	TRBJ2-3	TGTGCCAGCAGTGTTGGGCAGGGGTTCACAGATACGCAGTATTTT	CASSVGQGFTDTQYF
.	TRBV6-1	.	TRBJ1-4	TGTGCCAGCAGACCCATATCGGGGAATGAAAAACTGTTTTTT	CASRPISGNEKLFF
.	TRBV5-4	.	TRBJ2-7	TGTGCCAGCAGCGAAGACAGGCTCGAGCAGTACTTC	CASSEDRLEQYF
.	TRBV5-4	.	TRBJ1-3	TGTGCCAGCAGCTTGGGACGCGGCAGCGGAAACACCATATATTTT	CASSLGRGSGNTIYF
TRBD1	TRBV5-4	.	TRBJ2-1	TGTGCCAGCTCCCTTGACAGGGGTCACTACAATGAGCAGTTCTTC	CASSLDRGHYNEQFF
TRBD1	TRBV4-3	.	TRBJ2-7	TGCGCCAGCAGCCAAGAAGGACCCGACAGGGGCTACGAGCAGTACTTC	CASSQEGPDRGYEQYF
TRBD1	TRBV10-1	.	TRBJ1-5	TGCGCCACCCCCATAGGACAGGGCAATCAGCCCCAGCATTTT	CATPIGQGNQPQHF
.	TRBV7-2	.	TRBJ1-2	TGTGCCAGCAGCTTAGCGGGGGAGGGGCTTGACTATGGCTACACCTTC	CASSLAGEGLDYGYTF
TRBD1	TRBV27	.	TRBJ2-7	TGTGCCAGCAGCTCGGGACAGGGCTACGAGCAGTACTTC	CASSSGQGYEQYF
TRBD2	TRBV19	.	TRBJ2-7	TGTGCCAGTAGTATCCTAGCGGACTCCTACGAGCAGTACTTC	CASSILADSYEQYF
.	TRBV27	once	TRBJ2-2	TGTGCCAGCAGTCCCAGAACAGGGACGGGGGAGCTGTTTTTT	CASSPRTGTGELFF
.	TRBV2	.	TRBJ2-5	TGTGCCAGCATTGGGGAGATCCAAGAGACCCAGTACTTC	CASIGEIQETQYF
.	TRBV6-5	.	TRBJ2-7	TGTGCCAGCAGTTCCTCGTCGGGGGAGCAGTACTTC	CASSSSSGEQYF
TRBD2	TRBV7-3	.	TRBJ2-5	TGTGCCAGCAGCAAGACTAGCGGGGGTGGGGAGACCCAGTACTTC	CASSKTSGGGETQYF
.	TRBV15	.	TRBJ2-7	TGTGCCACCAGCAGCACCGACAGACTCTACGAGCAGTACTTC	CATSSTDRLYEQYF
.	TRBV4-1	.	TRBJ2-5	TGCGCCTCCGGGGAGGCAGGCTCGTACCAAGAGACCCAGTACTTC	CASGEAGSYQETQYF
.	TRBV15	.	TRBJ1-4	TGTGCCACCAGCTGGGAGGGGCCGAATGAAAAACTGTTTTTT	CATSWEGPNEKLFF
.	TRBV5-4	once	TRBJ1-1	TGTGCCAGCAGCTTCGGGGACACTGAAGCTTTCTTT	CASSFGDTEAFF
.	TRBV7-2	.	TRBJ1-4	TGTGCCAGCAGCTCAGGACGGGAGGGTGAAAAACTGTTTTTT	CASSSGREGEKLFF
.	TRBV14	.	TRBJ2-3	TGTGCCAGCAGCCAAGGTCTCTCGGGGATAGATACGCAGTATTTT	CASSQGLSGIDTQYF
TRBD1	TRBV7-3	.	TRBJ1-2	TGTGCCAGCGGGGACAGCAACTATGGCTACACCTTC	CASGDSNYGYTF
TRBD1	TRBV27	.	TRBJ1-6	TGTGCCAGCAGTTCCCAACAGGGGTATAATTCACCCCTCCACTTT	CASSSQQGYNSPLHF
TRBD1	TRBV4-1	.	TRBJ1-1	TGCGCCAGCAGCCAAGGGGCTGACAGGGTTGGGCCTGAAGCTTTCTTT	CASSQGADRVGPEAFF
.	TRBV7-9	.	TRBJ2-1	TGTGCCAGCAGCCCGTCGTTGGGCACCTACAATGAGCAGTTCTTC	CASSPSLGTYNEQFF
.	TRBV18	.	TRBJ1-1	TGTGCCAGCTCACTCCAAGGGGCGGGGACTGAAGCTTTCTTT	CASSLQGAGTEAFF
TRBD1	TRBV5-4	once	TRBJ1-2	TGTGCCAGCAGCCCAGGACAGGGCCGAGTGATAGTTGGCTACACCTTC	CASSPGQGRVIVGYTF
.	TRBV27	.	TRBJ2-5	TGTGCCAGCAAAGGCGCGGGGGCAGGGGAGACCCAGTACTTC	CASKGAGAGETQYF
.	TRBV29-1	.	TRBJ2-7	TGCAGCGTTGCTCGAGAGTCCTACGAGCAGTACTTC	CSVARESYEQYF
.	TRBV5-1	.	TRBJ2-7	TGCGCCAGCAGCTTTAGGACAGAGTCCTACGAGCAGTACTTC	CASSFRTESYEQYF
.	TRBV19	.	TRBJ1-6	TGTGCCAGTAGTACCTACGCGGGGCATGAGAGGAATTCACCCCTCCACTTT	CASSTYAGHERNSPLHF
.	TRBV4-2	.	TRBJ2-1	TGTGCCAGCAGCCAGGTAGCGGTCCCGCTGCTCGGTGAGCAGTTCTTC	CASSQVAVPLLGEQFF
.	TRBV4-1	.	TRBJ1-1	TGCGCCAGCCTACTAAAATCAGCCCGGTCTGTGAACACTGAAGCTTTCTTT	CASLLKSARSVNTEAFF
TRBD1	TRBV4-1	.	TRBJ1-2	TGCGCCAGCAGCCAAGAGGGCTTTGGGACAGGCTATGGCTACACCTTC	CASSQEGFGTGYGYTF
TRBD1	TRBV7-9	.	TRBJ2-7	TGTGCCAGCAGCCCAAGACAGGGGAAATCGGTTGACGAGCAGTACTTC	CASSPRQGKSVDEQYF
.	TRBV7-9	.	TRBJ2-5	TGTGCCAGCAGCCTCCCTAGCGATGCGGAGACCCAGTACTTC	CASSLPSDAETQYF
TRBD1	TRBV19	once	TRBJ2-7	TGTGCCAGTAGTATCCAAACAGGGGCCTACGAGCAGTACTTC	CASSIQTGAYEQYF
TRBD1	TRBV7-8	.	TRBJ2-5	TGTGCCAGCACCTGGGGTGGCAGGGGGACGGGGACCCAGTACTTC	CASTWGGRGTGTQYF
.	TRBV29-1	.	TRBJ1-3	TGCAGCGTTCGTGGAGGGACCAATGTAGGAAACACCATATATTTT	CSVRGGTNVGNTIYF
.	TRBV7-2	.	TRBJ2-6	TGTGCCAGCAGCTTCACAGGAGTCCGGCCCAACGTCCTGACTTTC	CASSFTGVRPNVLTF
.	TRBV4-3	.	TRBJ2-6	TGCGCCAGCAGCCAAGGACAGACTGGGGCCAACGTCCTGACTTTC	CASSQGQTGANVLTF
.	TRBV9	.	TRBJ1-2	TGTGCCAGCAGCTCCGGACAGAATGGCTACACCTTC	CASSSGQNGYTF
.	TRBV30	.	TRBJ1-4	TGTGCCTGGAGTGTACCTGTATACTCTAATGAAAAACTGTTTTTT	CAWSVPVYSNEKLFF
TRBD1	TRBV6-1	.	TRBJ2-7	TGTGCCAGCAGTGAACAAGGGACAGGGGTTTACGAGCAGTACTTC	CASSEQGTGVYEQYF
.	TRBV29-1	once	TRBJ1-1	TGCAGCGTCGAGATGAACACTGAAGCTTTCTTT	CSVEMNTEAFF
.	TRBV5-1	.	TRBJ2-3	TGCGCCAGCAGCTCCCCCGACTCCGCGACAGATACGCAGTATTTT	CASSSPDSATDTQYF
TRBD2	TRBV7-3	.	TRBJ2-2	TGTGCCAGCAGGCGGACTAGCGGGGGTACCGGGGAGCTGTTTTTT	CASRRTSGGTGELFF
.	TRBV19	.	TRBJ2-2	TGTGCCAGTAGCCTTAACAGGGAGCAGGACACCGGGGAGCTGTTTTTT	CASSLNREQDTGELFF
.	TRBV19	.	TRBJ2-2	TGTGCCAGTAGTACGTCCCTTAACACCGGGGAGCTGTTTTTT	CASSTSLNTGELFF
.	TRBV10-3	.	TRBJ2-1	TGTGCCATCAGTGGGCCCGCTGAGCAGTTCTTC	CAISGPAEQFF